Listed below are T cell receptor beta chains from one sample, sequenced in a study of blood T cell repertoires in COVID-19. This table comes from immunoSEQ multiplex PCR, and its TCRdb copy is limited to in-frame clones, with some not included. The repertoire has approximately 220,000 clones, 86% of them found once; the top ten carry 3% to 4.5%. Sequencing was carried out using PBMCs or T cells enriched from blood (not recorded which). These receptors were obtained from a woman aged 40 to 49 with acute COVID-19. The CDR3 runs from the conserved cysteine through the conserved F or W. Each record gives: V gene, clone size, J gene, D gene, CDR3 protein, CDR3 DNA. The D gene is left open where the match is weak. Clone sizes are given selectively: once, few, many, or a class where the clone is expanded.

TRBV5-1	-	TRBJ2-1	TRBD2	CASSLGLAGYNEQFF	TGCGCCAGCAGCCTGGGACTAGCAGGTTACAATGAGCAGTTCTTC
TRBV19	-	TRBJ1-3	-	CASLRGGVTGRNTIYF	TGTGCCAGCCTCAGAGGTGGGGTGACAGGACGAAACACCATATATTTT
TRBV7-9	-	TRBJ1-1	-	CASSLWATEAFF	TGTGCCAGCAGCTTATGGGCTACTGAAGCTTTCTTT
TRBV29-1	few	TRBJ2-1	-	CSVRGGTPANEQFF	TGCAGCGTGAGGGGGGGGACTCCAGCCAATGAGCAGTTCTTC
TRBV24-1	-	TRBJ1-2	-	CATSVGDYGYTF	TGTGCCACCAGTGTAGGGGACTATGGCTACACCTTC
TRBV5-1	few	TRBJ1-1	TRBD1	CASSLMGQSNTEAFF	TGCGCCAGCAGCTTAATGGGACAGAGTAACACTGAAGCTTTCTTT
TRBV19	-	TRBJ1-1	-	CASSIGGQSNTEAFF	TGTGCCAGTAGTATAGGAGGACAGAGCAACACTGAAGCTTTCTTT
TRBV12-5	-	TRBJ2-1	-	CASGLAEVEFF	TGTGCTAGTGGTTTGGCTGAGGTTGAGTTCTTC
TRBV7-2	-	TRBJ1-4	TRBD1	CASSWGDRRATNEKLFF	TGTGCCAGCAGCTGGGGGGACAGGCGGGCGACTAATGAAAAACTGTTTTTT
TRBV4-3	-	TRBJ2-4	-	CASSQDSVGLYIQYF	TGCGCCAGCAGCCAAGACTCGGTTGGTTTGTACATTCAGTACTTC
TRBV19	-	TRBJ1-5	TRBD1	CASNDREGSNQPQHF	TGTGCCAGTAATGACAGGGAAGGGAGCAATCAGCCCCAGCATTTT
TRBV9	-	TRBJ1-2	-	CASSGQTNYGYTF	TGTGCCAGCAGCGGACAGACGAACTATGGCTACACCTTC
TRBV11-2	-	TRBJ2-7	-	CATGYSYEQYF	TGTGCGACAGGCTACTCCTACGAGCAGTACTTC
TRBV6-5	-	TRBJ1-1	TRBD1	CASARQGSTEAFF	TGTGCCAGCGCCCGACAGGGAAGCACTGAAGCTTTCTTT
TRBV7-3	once	TRBJ2-2	-	CASSFLGSNTGELFF	TGTGCCAGCAGCTTTCTCGGGTCGAACACCGGGGAGCTGTTTTTT
TRBV3-1/TRBV3-2	-	TRBJ1-2	TRBD1	CASSPRSGGAGTNYGYTF	TGTGCCAGCTCCCCGCGGTCAGGGGGCGCCGGAACTAACTATGGCTACACCTTC
TRBV3-1/TRBV3-2	-	TRBJ1-6	-	CASSQGVGRHSPLHF	TGTGCCAGCAGCCAAGGAGTGGGGCGGCATTCACCCCTCCACTTT
TRBV15	-	TRBJ2-3	TRBD1	CATSRDLVPRQGITDTQYF	TGTGCCACCAGCAGAGATCTAGTCCCCCGACAGGGAATCACAGATACGCAGTATTTT
TRBV15	-	TRBJ1-5	TRBD1	CATTPDRGLIQPQHF	TGTGCCACCACCCCGGACAGGGGGCTTATTCAGCCCCAGCATTTT
TRBV4-1	-	TRBJ2-1	-	CASSQALADEQFF	TGCGCCAGCAGCCAAGCCCTCGCAGATGAGCAGTTCTTC
TRBV29-1	-	TRBJ1-2	-	CSTETDTYGYTF	TGCAGCACCGAGACAGATACCTATGGCTACACCTTC
TRBV3-1/TRBV3-2	few	TRBJ2-5	-	CASSPFRQGVETQYF	TGTGCCAGCAGCCCCTTCCGGCAAGGGGTAGAGACCCAGTACTTC
TRBV4-1	-	TRBJ1-4	TRBD1	CASSPGGRGEKLFF	TGCGCCAGCAGCCCAGGGGGCAGAGGCGAAAAACTGTTTTTT
TRBV24-1	-	TRBJ2-1	-	CATSDRQVYNEQFF	TGTGCCACCAGTGACAGACAGGTTTACAATGAGCAGTTCTTC
TRBV3-1/TRBV3-2	-	TRBJ1-4	TRBD1	CASSHSRDRLGKLFF	TGTGCCAGCAGCCACTCCCGGGACAGGTTGGGGAAACTGTTTTTT
TRBV9	-	TRBJ1-2	TRBD1	CASSETGTTYGYTF	TGTGCCAGCAGCGAGACAGGGACAACCTATGGCTACACCTTC
TRBV18	-	TRBJ1-1	-	CASSRRGGANTEAFF	TGTGCCAGCTCCCGGCGGGGAGGAGCAAACACTGAAGCTTTCTTT
TRBV5-1	-	TRBJ1-4	-	CASSPPTNGEKLFF	TGCGCCAGCAGCCCCCCTACTAATGGTGAAAAACTGTTTTTT
TRBV7-2	-	TRBJ2-2	-	CASSLGGSGELFF	TGTGCCAGCAGCTTAGGAGGTTCCGGGGAGCTGTTTTTT
TRBV29-1	-	TRBJ1-1	-	CSVEVTGIGTEAFF	TGCAGCGTTGAAGTCACAGGGATAGGCACTGAAGCTTTCTTT
TRBV29-1	-	TRBJ1-2	-	CSVYLGGDYGYTF	TGCAGCGTTTACCTCGGGGGGGATTATGGCTACACCTTC
TRBV7-2	once	TRBJ2-5	-	CASSLGAGPETQYF	TGTGCCAGCAGCTTAGGGGCAGGGCCAGAGACCCAGTACTTC
TRBV2	-	TRBJ1-2	-	CASSSAGRYGYTF	TGTGCCAGCAGTTCGGCAGGGAGGTATGGCTACACCTTC
TRBV19	few	TRBJ2-1	-	CASSTSFEQFF	TGTGCCAGTAGCACAAGTTTTGAGCAGTTCTTC
TRBV5-4	-	TRBJ1-1	-	CASSPVLGATGNTEAFF	TGTGCCAGCAGCCCGGTCTTGGGGGCAACAGGGAACACTGAAGCTTTCTTT
TRBV9	-	TRBJ1-1	-	CASSVDLPSGVATEAFF	TGTGCCAGCAGCGTAGACCTCCCCTCAGGGGTTGCAACTGAAGCTTTCTTT
TRBV12-3/TRBV12-4	-	TRBJ2-4	-	CASSTTGKNIQYF	TGTGCCAGCTCGACCACGGGCAAAAACATTCAGTACTTC
TRBV7-9	few	TRBJ1-3	-	CASSVFRERNTIYF	TGTGCCAGCAGCGTGTTCCGGGAAAGGAACACCATATATTTT
TRBV2	-	TRBJ1-6	-	CAEAGSSYNSPLHF	TGTGCCGAGGCGGGGAGCTCCTATAATTCACCCCTCCACTTT
TRBV11-3	-	TRBJ2-2	TRBD2	CASSPDGTSITGELFF	TGTGCCAGCAGCCCAGACGGGACTAGCATCACCGGGGAGCTGTTTTTT
TRBV18	-	TRBJ1-2	TRBD1	CASSNKQGNYGYTF	TGTGCCAGCTCAAACAAACAGGGGAACTATGGCTACACCTTC
TRBV5-5	-	TRBJ1-6	-	CASSLAGDGQRSPLHF	TGTGCCAGCAGCTTGGCCGGGGACGGACAGCGGTCACCCCTCCACTTT
TRBV5-1	-	TRBJ2-3	TRBD1	CASSSGQGAVSDTQYF	TGCGCCAGCAGCTCGGGACAGGGGGCGGTGAGCGATACGCAGTATTTT
TRBV29-1	-	TRBJ2-2	-	CSVARGYTGELFF	TGCAGCGTTGCCCGGGGATACACCGGGGAGCTGTTTTTT
TRBV25-1	-	TRBJ1-4	-	CASSEAGGGSDEKLFF	TGTGCCAGCAGTGAGGCGGGGGGTGGATCAGATGAAAAACTGTTTTTT
TRBV29-1	-	TRBJ1-2	-	CSVVTGDPYGYTF	TGCAGCGTTGTTACAGGCGACCCCTATGGCTACACCTTC
TRBV9	once	TRBJ2-3	TRBD1	CASSVDPGTADTQYF	TGTGCCAGCAGCGTAGATCCCGGGACAGCAGATACGCAGTATTTT
TRBV27	-	TRBJ2-1	TRBD2	CASAPRGGFNEQFF	TGTGCCAGCGCACCGCGGGGGGGCTTCAATGAGCAGTTCTTC
TRBV4-3	-	TRBJ1-2	TRBD1	CASSQGDRTHYGYTF	TGCGCCAGCAGCCAAGGGGACAGGACACATTATGGCTACACCTTC
TRBV2	-	TRBJ2-5	TRBD1	CASSQSLGGFLNQYF	TGTGCCAGCAGCCAGTCATTAGGGGGCTTTCTGAACCAGTACTTC
TRBV6-5	few	TRBJ1-2	TRBD1	CASSLQGAGGYTF	TGTGCCAGCAGTCTTCAGGGGGCGGGAGGCTACACCTTC